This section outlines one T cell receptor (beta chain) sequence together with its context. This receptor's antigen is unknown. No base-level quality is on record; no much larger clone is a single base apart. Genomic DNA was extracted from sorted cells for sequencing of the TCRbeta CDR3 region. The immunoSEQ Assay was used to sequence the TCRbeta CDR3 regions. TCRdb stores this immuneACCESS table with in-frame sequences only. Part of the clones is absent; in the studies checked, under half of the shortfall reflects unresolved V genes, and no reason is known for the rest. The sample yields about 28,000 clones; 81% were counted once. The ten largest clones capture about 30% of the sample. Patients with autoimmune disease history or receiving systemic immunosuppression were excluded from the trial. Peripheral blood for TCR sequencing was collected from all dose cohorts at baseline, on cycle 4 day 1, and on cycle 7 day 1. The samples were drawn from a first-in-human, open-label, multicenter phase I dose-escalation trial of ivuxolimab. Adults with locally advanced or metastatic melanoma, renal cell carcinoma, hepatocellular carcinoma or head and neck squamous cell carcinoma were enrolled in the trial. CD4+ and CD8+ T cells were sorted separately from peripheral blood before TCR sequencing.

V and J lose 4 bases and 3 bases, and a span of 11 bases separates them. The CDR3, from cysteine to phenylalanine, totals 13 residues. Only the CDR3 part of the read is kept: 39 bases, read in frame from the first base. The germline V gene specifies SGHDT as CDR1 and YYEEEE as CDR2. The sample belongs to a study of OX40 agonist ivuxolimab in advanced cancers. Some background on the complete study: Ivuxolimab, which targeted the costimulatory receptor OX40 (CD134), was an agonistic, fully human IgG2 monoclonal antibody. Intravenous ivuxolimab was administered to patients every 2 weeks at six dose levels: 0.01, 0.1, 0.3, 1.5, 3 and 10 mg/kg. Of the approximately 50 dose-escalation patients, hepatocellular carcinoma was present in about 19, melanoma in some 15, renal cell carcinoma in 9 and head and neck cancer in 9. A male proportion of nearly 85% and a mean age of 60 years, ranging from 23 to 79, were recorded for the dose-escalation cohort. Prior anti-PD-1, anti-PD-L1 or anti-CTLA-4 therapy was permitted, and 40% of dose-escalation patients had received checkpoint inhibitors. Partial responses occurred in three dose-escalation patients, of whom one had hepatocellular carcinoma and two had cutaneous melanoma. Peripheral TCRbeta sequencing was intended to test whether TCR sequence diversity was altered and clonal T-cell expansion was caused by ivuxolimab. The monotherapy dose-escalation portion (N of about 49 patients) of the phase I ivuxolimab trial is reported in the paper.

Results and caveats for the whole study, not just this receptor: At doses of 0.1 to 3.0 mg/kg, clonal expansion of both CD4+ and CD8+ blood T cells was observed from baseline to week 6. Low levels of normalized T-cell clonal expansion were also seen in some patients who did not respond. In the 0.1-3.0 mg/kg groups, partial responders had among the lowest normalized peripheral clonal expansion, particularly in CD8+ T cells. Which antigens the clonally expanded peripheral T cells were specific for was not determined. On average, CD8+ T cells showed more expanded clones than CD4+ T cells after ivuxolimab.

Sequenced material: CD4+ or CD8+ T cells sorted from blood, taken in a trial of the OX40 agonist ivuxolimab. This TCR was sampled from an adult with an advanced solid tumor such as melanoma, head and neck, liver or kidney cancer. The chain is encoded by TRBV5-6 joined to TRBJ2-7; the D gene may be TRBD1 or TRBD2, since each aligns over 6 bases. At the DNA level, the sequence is TGTGCCAGCAGCCGCGGGACACTCTACGAGCAGTACTTC. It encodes CASSRGTLYEQYF.